Listed here are 25 T cell receptor beta chains from one sample, sequenced in a study of T cell responses to AZD1222 COVID-19 vaccine. Only in-frame clones appear in the TCRdb table, and some are missing; sequencing was by immunoSEQ multiplex PCR. This sample has about 51,000 clones, with about 90% found just once. The sample consisted of peripheral blood, taken 28 days after the second AZD1222 dose. These receptors all come from an adult who received the AZD1222 COVID-19 vaccine.

The chain combines TRBV25-1 with TRBJ2-5; 10 nucleotides agree with TRBD1. Germline-derived CDR1 and CDR2 are MGHDK and SYGVNS. J gave up 2 bases and V 2 bases, and 5 bases lay outside the gene matches. The CDR3 spans 16 residues. CDR3 coding DNA: TGTGCCAGCAGTGAAGGACAGGGGGTTTGGCAAGAGACCCAGTACTTC. This codes for CASSEGQGVWQETQYF.

The rearrangement links TRBV7-2 to TRBJ2-3; D remains ambiguous. The CDR3 has 15 amino acids. With 2 bases removed from V and 0 bases from J, the gap between germline ends came to 9 bases. Germline-derived CDR1 and CDR2 are SGHTA and FQGNSA. Written as DNA, the CDR3 is TGTGCCAGCAGCTTAAACCAACCTAGCACAGATACGCAGTATTTT. This gives the protein CASSLNQPSTDTQYF.

The CDR3 DNA reads TGTGCCAGCAGCTTAGTGGGGGGTAATGAAAAACTGTTTTTT. Protein product: CASSLVGGNEKLFF. This sequence joins TRBV7-9 and TRBJ1-4; D perhaps matches TRBD1 (5 bases). CDR1 and CDR2 (germline): SEHNR, FQNEAQ (reference sequence). V lost 1 base and J 4 bases, leaving 7 bases between the germline ends. This CDR3 is built from 14 residues.

The CDR3 coding sequence is TGTGCCAGCAGCGCCTCGACAGGTCCTGGGGAAGCTTTCTTT. It is translated as CASSASTGPGEAFF. This chain uses TRBV11-3 with TRBJ1-1; TRBD1 might be the D (6 bases). This CDR3 region has 14 residues. Trimming cost V 5 bases and J 8 bases, with 18 bases left between them. Per the germline V gene, CDR1 is SGHNT and CDR2 is YENEEA.

This chain connects TRBV19 to TRBJ2-1; TRBD2 aligns across 14 bases. V lost 7 bases and J lost 7; bases outside the gene matches: 3. Germline-derived CDR1 and CDR2 are LNHDA and SQIVND (reference sequence). The CDR3 has 14 residues. DNA of the CDR3: TGTGCCAGTACCGGGACTAGCGGGGGAAATGAGCAGTTCTTC. It is translated as CASTGTSGGNEQFF.

The chain couples TRBV2 to TRBJ2-3, with a possible D match to TRBD1 (6 bases). Trimming removed 1 base at V and 7 bases at J, with 9 bases between. Germline V gene lookup returns CDR1 SNHLY and CDR2 FYNNEI. This CDR3 spans 13 amino acids. This chain's CDR3 is CASSEGRGNTQYF. The CDR3 nucleotides are TGTGCCAGCAGTGAAGGCAGGGGAAATACGCAGTATTTT.

The chain links TRBV5-1 to TRBJ2-7, with TRBD1 identical over 7 bases. Per germline, CDR1 SGHRS and CDR2 YFSETQ. This CDR3 has 16 amino acids. The V segment lost 0 bases and the J segment 2 bases; nucleotides outside the gene matches: 8. The CDR3 DNA is TGCGCCAGCAGCTTGGAACGGGCAGGGGGTGCCTACGAGCAGTACTTC. Translated: CASSLERAGGAYEQYF.

This sequence joins TRBV2 and TRBJ2-5; D unclear. This CDR3 spans 12 amino acids. CDR1 is SNHLY and CDR2 is FYNNEI in the germline V gene. The V end lost 0 bases, the J end lost 6 bases, and 5 bases lay between the germline ends. DNA of the CDR3: TGTGCCAGCAGTGAAGCGGAGCAGACCCAGTACTTC. Protein: CASSEAEQTQYF.

The V call is TRBV4-3, the J call TRBJ2-5, with 8 bases matching TRBD2. The CDR3 covers 13 residues. With V trimmed by 3 bases and J by 5 bases, 2 bases remained unmatched. Germline values: CDR1 LGHNA, CDR2 YSLEER. Here the CDR3 DNA reads TGCGCCAGCAGCCAGAGACTAGCGGAGACCCAGTACTTC. Protein: CASSQRLAETQYF.

This clone occurred a few times. The J gene is TRBJ1-2, the V gene TRBV2; 9 bases match TRBD1. After removal of 9 bases from V and 4 bases from J, the junction contained 6 bases not matched to a gene. The CDR3 is 13 residues long. Germline V lookup: CDR1 SNHLY, CDR2 FYNNEI. CDR3 in amino acids: CASGTGPIYGYTF. The CDR3 DNA reads as TGTGCCAGTGGGACAGGGCCGATCTATGGCTACACCTTC. Variable domain in full (rest from reference TRBV2 and TRBJ1-2): EPEVTQTPSHQVTQMGQEVILRCVPISNHLYFYWYRQILGQKVEFLVSFYNNEISEKSEIFDDQFSVERPDGSNFTLKIRSTKLEDSAMYFCASGTGPIYGYTFGSGTRLTVV.

This sequence joins TRBV6-2 or TRBV6-3 and TRBJ2-3, with 12 bases aligning to TRBD2. Germline V gene lookup returns CDR1 MNHEY and CDR2 SVGEGT. V shed 5 bases, J shed 0 bases, and the junction held 9 bases outside the gene matches. This CDR3 is 18 amino acids long. The CDR3 is CASSRLAGGFSSTDTQYF. The DNA of the CDR3 is TGTGCCAGCAGTCGTCTAGCGGGAGGGTTTTCTAGCACAGATACGCAGTATTTT.

V is TRBV5-1 and J is TRBJ2-3; no reliable D call. Germline V gives CDR1 SGHRS, CDR2 YFSETQ. V lost 4 bases and J lost 4, with 10 bases in between. The CDR3 sequence is 13 residues long. The CDR3 nucleotides are TGCGCCAGCAGCCAAGGCTATTCAGATACGCAGTATTTT. It is translated as CASSQGYSDTQYF.

The chain couples TRBV5-6 to TRBJ2-7; D possibly corresponds to TRBD1 (5 bases). The CDR3 consists of 18 residues. CDR1 SGHDT and CDR2 YYEEEE come from the germline V gene. V lost 4 bases to trimming and J lost 7 bases, with 30 bases between them. The CDR3 DNA reads TGTGCCAGCAGCACCCAAACTTACTTACAGGTATCTCTAGGGGAGCAGTACTTC. It translates to CASSTQTYLQVSLGEQYF.

J is TRBJ2-3 and V is TRBV6-5, with 7 nucleotides matching TRBD2. From germline, CDR1 is MNHEY and CDR2 SVGAGI. This CDR3 spans 14 amino acids. Unmatched junction bases numbered 13, after V lost 8 bases and J lost 8 bases. The chain's CDR3 is CASARDYGSGTQYF. The DNA for the CDR3 is TGTGCCAGCGCCCGGGACTATGGGAGTGGTACGCAGTATTTT.

The J gene is TRBJ1-1, the V gene TRBV20-1; TRBD1 matches at 7 bases. The V and J ends lost 3 bases and 5 bases, in that order; junction bases with no gene match: 15. This CDR3 is built from 16 residues. Germline V gives CDR1 DFQATT, CDR2 SNEGSKA (reference sequence). The CDR3 region is CSASLFEGAGGTEAFF. As DNA, the CDR3 is TGCAGTGCTAGTCTCTTTGAGGGGGCAGGGGGAACTGAAGCTTTCTTT.

The chain joins TRBV4-1 to TRBJ2-7, with D possibly being TRBD1 (5 bases). CDR3 length equals 17 residues. Between the trimmed V and J ends, which lost 0 bases and 3 bases, there was a span of 18 bases. The germline V gene encodes CDR1 MGHRA and CDR2 YSYEKL. The CDR3 loop is CASSQDRAGMGNYEQYF. The DNA for the CDR3 is TGCGCCAGCAGCCAAGATCGGGCAGGGATGGGGAACTACGAGCAGTACTTC.

This chain links TRBV19 with TRBJ1-1; D is unclear. V dropped 3 bases and J dropped 4 bases, with 15 bases sitting between them. The CDR3 sequence is 15 residues long. Looked up from germline, CDR1 is LNHDA and CDR2 is SQIVND (reference sequence). The CDR3 region has the DNA TGTGCCAGTAGTATGCACCCTTCTGCGGTCACTGAAGCTTTCTTT. Protein sequence: CASSMHPSAVTEAFF.

This chain joins TRBV4-2 and TRBJ2-2; TRBD2 matches at 13 bases. Germline V gene lookup returns CDR1 LGHNA and CDR2 YNFKEQ. The V segment lost 0 bases and the J segment 8 bases; nucleotides outside the gene matches: 6. The CDR3 sequence is 17 residues long. In DNA, the CDR3 is TGTGCCAGCAGCCAAGATAGGACTAGCGGGAGTCTTGGGGAGCTGTTTTTT. Translated, it gives CASSQDRTSGSLGELFF.

The chain is built from TRBV19 and TRBJ2-1; D is undetermined. Germline V gene sequence: CDR1 LNHDA, CDR2 SQIVND (reference sequence). The V and J ends lost 3 bases and 0 bases respectively, with 9 bases between them. This CDR3 has 15 amino acids. The CDR3: CASSMFGSSYNEQFF. In DNA, the CDR3 is TGTGCCAGTAGTATGTTCGGCAGCTCCTACAATGAGCAGTTCTTC.

The chain combines TRBV5-1 with TRBJ2-7, with 8 bases identical to TRBD1. The V segment lost 5 bases and the J segment 1 base; nucleotides outside the gene matches: 5. CDR3 length: 14 amino acids. Germline values: CDR1 SGHRS, CDR2 YFSETQ. This CDR3 is CASRDGTGSYEQYF. The CDR3 DNA is TGCGCCAGCAGGGACGGGACAGGATCCTACGAGCAGTACTTC.

V usage is TRBV3-1 (or the pseudogene TRBV3-2) and J usage is TRBJ1-3, with D hard to call. The CDR3 spans 13 residues. CDR1 and CDR2 from the germline V gene are LGHDT and YNNKEL (reference sequence). Trimming left V 3 bases short and J 4 bases short, with 7 bases between. CDR3 DNA: TGTGCCAGCAGCCATATAGGGGGAAACACCATATATTTT. It yields the protein CASSHIGGNTIYF.

The chain links TRBV6-6 to TRBJ1-1; possibly TRBD1 for D (5 bases). CDR1 is MNHNY, CDR2 SVGAGI, per germline (reference sequence). V lost 8 bases and J lost 4, with 14 bases in between. The CDR3 runs to 13 residues. In DNA, the CDR3 is TGTGCCAGCTTCCGGCAGGGAGGCACTGAAGCTTTCTTT. This sequence encodes CASFRQGGTEAFF.

This clone was counted a single time. V usage is TRBV21-1 and J usage is TRBJ2-5. TRBV21-1 is described as a pseudogene. The CDR3 has 15 residues. In nucleotides, the CDR3 is TGTGCCAGCAGGGCCCCCGGGGCCGACCAAGAGACCCAGTACTTC. Residues: CASRAPGADQETQYF.

The chain links TRBV27 to TRBJ2-7, with a weak D call TRBD1 (5 bases). The CDR3 sequence is 13 residues long. Germline V gene lookup returns CDR1 MNHEY and CDR2 SMNVEV (reference sequence). Trimming shortened V by 5 bases and J by 5 bases, and 13 bases separated the two germline ends. This chain's CDR3 is CASSPQGGHEQYF. DNA of the CDR3: TGTGCCAGCAGTCCTCAGGGTGGCCACGAGCAGTACTTC.

This rearrangement joins TRBV2 to TRBJ1-2; TRBD1 might be the D (6 bases). The CDR3 consists of 13 residues. Trimming stripped 5 bases from V and 8 bases from J, with 15 bases between. The V gene's germline CDR1 is SNHLY and CDR2 FYNNEI. The CDR3 nucleotides read TGTGCCAGCAGTATTACGTACAGGGACGGCTACACCTTC. It specifies CASSITYRDGYTF. The whole variable domain, filled in from reference TRBV2 and TRBJ1-2, reads EPEVTQTPSHQVTQMGQEVILRCVPISNHLYFYWYRQILGQKVEFLVSFYNNEISEKSEIFDDQFSVERPDGSNFTLKIRSTKLEDSAMYFCASSITYRDGYTFGSGTRLTVV.